Listed here are 15 T cell receptor beta chains from one sample, sequenced in a study of blood T cells in healthy people across ages. With a J-beta primer mix and a sample-barcoded 5' primer, a second PCR ran 7 to 11 cycles. TCRdb re-derived calls from the 5' RACE reads in MiXCR, one entry per CDR3 protein. The table lists 1.5 million to 2 million distinct CDR3 sequences, 28% of them singletons. Sequencing used blood. The receptors here all came from a woman in her thirties in good health.

This clonotype was picked up a small number of times. The CDR3 coding sequence is TGCAGTGCTAGAGGTCCCGGGGAGCTGTTTTTT. The encoded protein is CSARGPGELFF. The chain recombines TRBV20-1 with TRBJ2-2; D not certain. The ends were cut back, 1 base at V and 6 bases at J, with 3 bases in the middle. The CDR3 length is 11 residues. The germline V gene has CDR1 DFQATT and CDR2 SNEGSKA (reference sequence).

This clonotype has at least ten counts. The rearrangement joins TRBV3-1 to TRBJ1-2; D gene unclear. CDR1 and CDR2 (germline): LGHDT, YNNKEL (reference sequence). The CDR3 spans 16 residues. Trimming left V 1 base short and J 0 bases short, with 12 bases between. Here the CDR3 DNA reads TGTGCCAGCAGCCAAGTTATCGGCGGCGCTAACTATGGCTACACCTTC. The encoded protein is CASSQVIGGANYGYTF.

In this sample, this clonotype turned up a few times. The chain carries TRBV27 and TRBJ1-1; possibly TRBD1 for D (6 bases). V was clipped by 7 bases and J by 3 bases, with 9 bases between them. The CDR3 sequence is 12 residues long. Germline V gene data show CDR1 as MNHEY and CDR2 as SMNVEV (reference sequence). CDR3 sequence reads: CASNSGDTEAFF. DNA of the CDR3: TGTGCCAGCAATTCAGGGGACACTGAAGCTTTCTTT.

The CDR3 spells CASSVYQSSLAGGRNIQYF. DNA for the CDR3: TGTGCCAGCAGCGTTTACCAATCCAGCCTAGCGGGGGGGCGAAACATTCAGTACTTC. The gene calls are TRBV5-5 and TRBJ2-4; 12 bases agree with TRBD2. This CDR3 has 19 amino acids. J lost 6 bases, V lost 4 bases, and 17 bases had no gene match. Germline lookup yields CDR1 SGHKS and CDR2 YYEKEE (reference sequence). Looking up the rest from reference TRBV5-5 and TRBJ2-4 gives the full variable domain: DAGVTQSPTHLIKTRGQQVTLRCSPISGHKSVSWYQQVLGQGPQFIFQYYEKEERGRGNFPDRFSARQFPNYSSELNVNALLLGDSALYLCASSVYQSSLAGGRNIQYFGAGTRLSVL.

This clonotype was found a few times. The V gene is TRBV12-5, the J gene TRBJ2-6; tentatively, D is TRBD1 (5 bases). Germline V gene lookup returns CDR1 LGHNT and CDR2 FRNRAP. Trimming removed 4 bases at V and 0 bases at J, with 10 bases between. The CDR3 loop spans 16 amino acids. For the CDR3, the DNA is TGTGCTAGTGGTTACCCTCAGGGCTCTGGGGCCAACGTCCTGACTTTC. It codes for CASGYPQGSGANVLTF.

This chain joins TRBV5-8 and TRBJ1-2; the D is unclear. CDR1 is SGHTS, CDR2 YDEGEE, per germline. The CDR3 loop spans 16 amino acids. V was shortened by 4 bases and J by 2 bases, with 18 bases between the two germline ends. The chain's CDR3 is CASSIAPLGLNYGYTF. DNA for the CDR3: TGTGCCAGCAGCATCGCACCCCTTGGCCTCAACTATGGCTACACCTTC.

The rearrangement uses TRBV6-6 and TRBJ2-7; the D gene is possibly TRBD2 (5 bases). Trimming removed 10 bases at V and 3 bases at J, with 19 bases between. The germline gives CDR1 MNHNY, CDR2 SVGAGI (reference sequence). The CDR3 is 14 residues long. This chain's CDR3 is CAINLTGSIYEQYF. The DNA of the CDR3 is TGTGCCATCAACCTAACGGGGAGCATCTACGAGCAGTACTTC.

The chain employs TRBV30 and TRBJ1-2; D unresolved. The V gene's germline CDR1 is GTSNPN and CDR2 SVGIG (reference sequence). The length of the CDR3 is 12 residues. The V gene lost 5 bases and the J gene lost 5 bases, with 12 bases spanning the gap. The CDR3: CAWEQRSYGYTF. The CDR3 DNA reads TGTGCCTGGGAACAGCGGTCTTATGGCTACACCTTC.

The J gene is TRBJ2-6, the V gene TRBV15; 8 nucleotides agree with TRBD1. The CDR3 spans 17 residues. After removal of 2 bases from V and 4 bases from J, the junction contained 7 bases not matched to a gene. Germline V gives CDR1 LNHNV, CDR2 YYDKDF (reference sequence). CDR3 sequence: CATSRNQGAGGANVLTF. As DNA, the CDR3 is TGTGCCACCAGCAGAAATCAGGGGGCAGGGGGGGCCAACGTCCTGACTTTC.

This clonotype was recorded at least ten times. V usage is TRBV9 and J usage is TRBJ2-1, with 12 bases that match TRBD2. CDR1 SGDLS and CDR2 YYNGEE come from the germline V gene. The V segment lost 4 bases and the J segment 4 bases; nucleotides outside the gene matches: 6. The CDR3 runs 16 residues. The CDR3 DNA reads TGTGCCAGCAGCTACCGGACTAGCGGGGCTTACAATGAGCAGTTCTTC. Its translation: CASSYRTSGAYNEQFF.

This clonotype was detected only a few times. The CDR3 loop is CAGTLALGNEKLFF. The CDR3, as DNA: TGTGCCGGCACCTTAGCCTTGGGTAATGAAAAACTGTTTTTT. The chain has TRBV12-3 or TRBV12-4 and TRBJ1-4, with D unresolved. V lost 11 bases to trimming and J lost 4 bases, with 17 bases between them. The CDR3 covers 14 residues.

The chain combines TRBV20-1 with TRBJ1-1, with D tentatively TRBD1 (6 bases). CDR1 is DFQATT and CDR2 is SNEGSKA in the germline V gene (reference sequence). Trimming took 7 bases from V and 2 from J, leaving 23 bases between them. CDR3 length: 16 amino acids. For the CDR3, the DNA is TGCAGTGGTCTTAACCCTTCCTCAGGGGTCAACACTGAAGCTTTCTTT. Protein product: CSGLNPSSGVNTEAFF.

The sample holds a few counts of this clonotype. This chain joins TRBV10-3 and TRBJ2-1; 7 nucleotides match TRBD1. CDR3 length equals 15 residues. Germline CDR1 and CDR2: ENHRY and SYGVKD. Trimming removed 5 bases from V and 0 bases from J; junction bases left unmatched: 4. This CDR3 is CAISSGGNSYNEQFF. The CDR3, as DNA: TGTGCCATCAGTTCAGGGGGTAACTCCTACAATGAGCAGTTCTTC.

The chain carries TRBV10-3 and TRBJ2-7; 11 bases match TRBD1. Per the germline V gene, CDR1 is ENHRY and CDR2 is SYGVKD. After removal of 0 bases from V and 6 bases from J, the junction contained 10 bases not matched to a gene. The CDR3 sequence is 17 residues long. The CDR3 loop reads CAISESQRTDRGREQYF. In DNA form, the CDR3 reads TGTGCCATCAGTGAGTCGCAAAGAACGGACAGGGGGCGCGAGCAGTACTTC.

The chain has TRBV27 and TRBJ2-5, with 7 nucleotides matching TRBD1. V shed 10 bases, J shed 5 bases, and the junction held 13 bases outside the gene matches. Germline values: CDR1 MNHEY, CDR2 SMNVEV (reference sequence). The CDR3 has 14 amino acids. The CDR3 here is CANRPLGQPETQYF. The CDR3 nucleotides are TGTGCCAACAGGCCTCTGGGACAGCCGGAGACCCAGTACTTC.